This TCR beta chain was identified during a study of response to subunit inactivated influenza vaccine. Overall study results and limits: After each seasonal influenza vaccination, few new T cells are recruited, the authors suggested.

This CDR3 contains 14 residues. Germline V gene sequence: CDR1 MNHEY, CDR2 SVGEGT. V shed 6 bases, J shed 3 bases, and the junction held 8 bases outside the gene matches. This clonotype occurred a few times. What it binds is unknown. In TCRdb, the RT-PCR reads were re-called with MiXCR into one record per CDR3 protein. The sample consists of roughly 190,000 distinct CDR3 sequences, 14% of them appearing once. This sequence originates from a man in his forties or fifties who received an inactivated influenza vaccine. The chain couples TRBV6-2 or TRBV6-3 to TRBJ2-7; 7 positions agree with TRBD1. This sample comprised CD8+ T cells sorted from PBMCs, obtained roughly 5 days after vaccination. The CDR3, as DNA: TGTGCCAGCAGCCTCCGGGACAGCATCTACGAGCAGTACTTC. Residues: CASSLRDSIYEQYF.